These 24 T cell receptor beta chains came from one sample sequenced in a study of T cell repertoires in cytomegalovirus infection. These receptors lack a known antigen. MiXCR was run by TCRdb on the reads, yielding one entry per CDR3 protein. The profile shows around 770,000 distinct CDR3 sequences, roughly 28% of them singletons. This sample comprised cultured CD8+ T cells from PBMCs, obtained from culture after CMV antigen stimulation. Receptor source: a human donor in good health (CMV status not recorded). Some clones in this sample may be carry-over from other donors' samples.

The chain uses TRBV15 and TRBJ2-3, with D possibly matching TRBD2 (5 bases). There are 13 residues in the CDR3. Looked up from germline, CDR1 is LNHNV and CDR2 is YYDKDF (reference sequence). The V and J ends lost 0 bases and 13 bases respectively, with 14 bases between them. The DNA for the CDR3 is TGTGCCACCAGCAGAGATCGAACGGGGTTGGAGTATTTT. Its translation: CATSRDRTGLEYF.

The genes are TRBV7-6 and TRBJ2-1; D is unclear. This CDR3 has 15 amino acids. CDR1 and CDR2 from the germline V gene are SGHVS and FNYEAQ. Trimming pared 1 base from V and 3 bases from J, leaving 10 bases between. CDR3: CASSLGVVFYNEQFF. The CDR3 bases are TGTGCCAGCAGCTTAGGTGTGGTTTTCTACAATGAGCAGTTCTTC.

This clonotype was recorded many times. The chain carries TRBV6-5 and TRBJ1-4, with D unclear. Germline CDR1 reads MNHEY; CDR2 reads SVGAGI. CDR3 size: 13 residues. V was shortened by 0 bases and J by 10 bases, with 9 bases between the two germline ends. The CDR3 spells CASSYSKGGKLFF. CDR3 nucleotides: TGTGCCAGCAGTTACTCGAAGGGCGGAAAACTGTTTTTT.

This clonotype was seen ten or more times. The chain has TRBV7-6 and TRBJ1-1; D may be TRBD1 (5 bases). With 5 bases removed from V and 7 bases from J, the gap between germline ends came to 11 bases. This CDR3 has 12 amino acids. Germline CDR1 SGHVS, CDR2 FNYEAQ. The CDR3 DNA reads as TGTGCCAGCAGCCCCGACAGATATGAAGCTTTCTTT. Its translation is CASSPDRYEAFF.

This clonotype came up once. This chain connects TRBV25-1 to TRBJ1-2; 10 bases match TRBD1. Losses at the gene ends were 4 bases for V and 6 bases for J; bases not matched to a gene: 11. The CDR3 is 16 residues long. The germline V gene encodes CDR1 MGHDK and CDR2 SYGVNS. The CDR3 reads CASSGQDRGISNGYTF. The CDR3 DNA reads TGTGCCAGCAGTGGCCAGGACAGGGGGATTAGCAATGGCTACACCTTC.

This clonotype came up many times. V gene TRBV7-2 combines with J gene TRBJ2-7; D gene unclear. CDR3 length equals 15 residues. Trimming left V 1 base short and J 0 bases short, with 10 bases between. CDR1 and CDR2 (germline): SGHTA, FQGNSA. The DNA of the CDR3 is TGTGCCAGCAGCTTAGGGTTGTCGGCCTCCTACGAGCAGTACGTC. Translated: CASSLGLSASYEQYV.

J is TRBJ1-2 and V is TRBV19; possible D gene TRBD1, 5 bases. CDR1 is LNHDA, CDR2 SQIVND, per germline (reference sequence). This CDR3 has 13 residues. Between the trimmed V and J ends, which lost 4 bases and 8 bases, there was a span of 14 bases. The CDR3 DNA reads TGTGCCAGTAGTACAGCATCAGGGTTCGGCTACACCTTC. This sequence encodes CASSTASGFGYTF. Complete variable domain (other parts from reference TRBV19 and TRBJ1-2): DGGITQSPKYLFRKEGQNVTLSCEQNLNHDAMYWYRQDPGQGLRLIYYSQIVNDFQKGDIAEGYSVSREKKESFPLTVTSAQKNPTAFYLCASSTASGFGYTFGSGTRLTVV.

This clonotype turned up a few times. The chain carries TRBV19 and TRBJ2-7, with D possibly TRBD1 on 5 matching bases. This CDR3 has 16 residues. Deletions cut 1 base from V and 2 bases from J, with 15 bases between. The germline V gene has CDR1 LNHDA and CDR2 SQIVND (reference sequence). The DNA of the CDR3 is TGTGCCAGTAGTATAGTAGTAAGGTGGGGCACCTACGAGCAGTACGTC. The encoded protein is CASSIVVRWGTYEQYV.

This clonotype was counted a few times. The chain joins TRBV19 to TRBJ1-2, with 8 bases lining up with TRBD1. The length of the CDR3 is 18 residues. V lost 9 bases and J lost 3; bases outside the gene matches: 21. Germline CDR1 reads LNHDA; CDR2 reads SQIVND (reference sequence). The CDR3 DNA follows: TGTGCCAGCAAAATGACAGGGGACCTCCCTGGTGGGGACTATGGCTACACCTTC. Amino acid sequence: CASKMTGDLPGGDYGYTF.

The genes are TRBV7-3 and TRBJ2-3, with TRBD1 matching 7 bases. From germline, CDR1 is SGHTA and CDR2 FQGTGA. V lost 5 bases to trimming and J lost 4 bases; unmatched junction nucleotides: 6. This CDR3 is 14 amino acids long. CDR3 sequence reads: CASSVRGSADTQYF. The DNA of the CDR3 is TGTGCCAGCAGCGTCAGGGGGAGCGCAGATACGCAGTATTTT.

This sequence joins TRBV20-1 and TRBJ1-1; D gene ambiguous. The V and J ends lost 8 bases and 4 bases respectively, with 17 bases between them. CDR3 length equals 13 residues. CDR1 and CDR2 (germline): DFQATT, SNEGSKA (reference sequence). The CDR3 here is CSSEDWRGTEAFF. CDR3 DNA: TGCAGTTCCGAGGATTGGCGAGGCACTGAAGCTTTCTTT.

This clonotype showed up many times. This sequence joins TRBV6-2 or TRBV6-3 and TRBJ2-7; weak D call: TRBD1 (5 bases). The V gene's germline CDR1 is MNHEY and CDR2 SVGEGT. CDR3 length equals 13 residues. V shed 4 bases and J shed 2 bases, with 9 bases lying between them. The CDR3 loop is CASSLRQTYEQYV. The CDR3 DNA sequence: TGTGCCAGCAGTTTGAGACAGACCTACGAGCAGTACGTC.

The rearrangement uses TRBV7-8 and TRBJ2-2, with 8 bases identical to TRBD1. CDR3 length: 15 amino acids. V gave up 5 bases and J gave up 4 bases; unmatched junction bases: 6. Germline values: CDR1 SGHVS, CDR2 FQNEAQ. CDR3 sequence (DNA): TGTGCCAGCAGCCCCCGGGACAGGTTCACCGGGGAGCTGTTTTTT. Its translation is CASSPRDRFTGELFF.

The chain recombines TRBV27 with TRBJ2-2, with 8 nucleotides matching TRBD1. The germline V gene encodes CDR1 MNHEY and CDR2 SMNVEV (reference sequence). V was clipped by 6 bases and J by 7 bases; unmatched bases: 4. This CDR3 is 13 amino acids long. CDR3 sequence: CASRDRAGGELFF. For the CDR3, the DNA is TGTGCCAGCAGGGACAGGGCTGGCGGGGAGCTGTTTTTT.

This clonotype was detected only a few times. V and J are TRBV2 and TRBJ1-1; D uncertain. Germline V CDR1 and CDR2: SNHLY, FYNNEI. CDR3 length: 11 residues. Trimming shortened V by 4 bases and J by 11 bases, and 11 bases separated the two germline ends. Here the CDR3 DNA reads TGTGCCAGCAGTGGCAGCAGGCTCGCTTTCTTT. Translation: CASSGSRLAFF.

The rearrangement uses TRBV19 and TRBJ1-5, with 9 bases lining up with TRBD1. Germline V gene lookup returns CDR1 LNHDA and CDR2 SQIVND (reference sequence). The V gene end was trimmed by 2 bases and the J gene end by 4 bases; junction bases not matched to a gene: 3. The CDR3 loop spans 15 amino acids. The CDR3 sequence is CASSITGGWNQPQHF. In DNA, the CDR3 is TGTGCCAGTAGTATAACAGGGGGCTGGAATCAGCCCCAGCATTTT.

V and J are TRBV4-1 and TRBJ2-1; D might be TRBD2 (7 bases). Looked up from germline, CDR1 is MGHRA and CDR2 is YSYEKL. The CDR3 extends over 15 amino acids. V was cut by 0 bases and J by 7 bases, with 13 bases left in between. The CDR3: CASSQEGGPGNEQFF. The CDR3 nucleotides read TGCGCCAGCAGCCAAGAGGGGGGGCCTGGTAATGAGCAGTTCTTC.

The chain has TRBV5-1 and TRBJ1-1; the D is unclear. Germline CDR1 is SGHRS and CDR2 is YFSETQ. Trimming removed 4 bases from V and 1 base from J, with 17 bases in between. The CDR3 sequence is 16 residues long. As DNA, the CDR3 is TGCGCCAGCAGCACCCTGACCCGAACCCCGAACACTGAAGCTTTCTTT. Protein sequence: CASSTLTRTPNTEAFF.

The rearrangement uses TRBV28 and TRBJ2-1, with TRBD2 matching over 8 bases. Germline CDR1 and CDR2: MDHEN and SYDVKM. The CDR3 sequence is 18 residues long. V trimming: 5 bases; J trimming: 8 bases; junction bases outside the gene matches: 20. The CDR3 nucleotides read TGTGCCAGCAGTCCGGTGAGCGGGGGCGAAGGGGTACATGATGAGCAGTTCTTC. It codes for CASSPVSGGEGVHDEQFF.

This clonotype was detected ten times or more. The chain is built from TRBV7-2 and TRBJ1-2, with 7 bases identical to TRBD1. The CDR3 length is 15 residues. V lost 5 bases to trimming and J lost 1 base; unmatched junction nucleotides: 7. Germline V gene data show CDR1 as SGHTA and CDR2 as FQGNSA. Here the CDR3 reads CASSPTGTDNYGYTF. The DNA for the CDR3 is TGTGCCAGCAGCCCGACCGGGACAGATAACTATGGCTACACCTTC.

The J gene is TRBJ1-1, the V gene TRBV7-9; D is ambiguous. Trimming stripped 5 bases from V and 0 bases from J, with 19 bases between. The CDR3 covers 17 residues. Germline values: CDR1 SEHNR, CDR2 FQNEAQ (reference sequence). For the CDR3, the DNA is TGTGCCAGCAGCCTAAGGGTTCGGGTTGCGGTGAACACTGAAGCTTTCTTT. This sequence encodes CASSLRVRVAVNTEAFF.

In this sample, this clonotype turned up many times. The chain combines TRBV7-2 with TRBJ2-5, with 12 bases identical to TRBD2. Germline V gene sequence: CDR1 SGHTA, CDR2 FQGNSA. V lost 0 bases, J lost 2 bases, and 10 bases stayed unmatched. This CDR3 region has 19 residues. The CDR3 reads CASSLAWTSGVFGQETQYF. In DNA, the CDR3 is TGTGCCAGCAGCTTAGCTTGGACTAGCGGGGTATTTGGACAAGAGACCCAGTACTTC. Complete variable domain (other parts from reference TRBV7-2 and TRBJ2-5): GAGVSQSPSNKVTEKGKDVELRCDPISGHTALYWYRQSLGQGLEFLIYFQGNSAPDKSGLPSDRFSAERTGGSVSTLTIQRTQQEDSAVYLCASSLAWTSGVFGQETQYFGPGTRLLVL.

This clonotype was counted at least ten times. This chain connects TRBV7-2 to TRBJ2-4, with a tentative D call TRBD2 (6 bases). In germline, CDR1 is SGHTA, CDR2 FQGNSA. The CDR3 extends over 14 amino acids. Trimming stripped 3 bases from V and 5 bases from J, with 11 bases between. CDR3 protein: CASSLGGTQNIQYF. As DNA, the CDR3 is TGTGCCAGCAGCTTGGGAGGCACTCAAAACATTCAGTACTTC.

DNA for the CDR3: TGTGCCAGCAGTCAAGGACAGGGGGCTATGGTCTATGGCTACACCTTC. Translating it yields CASSQGQGAMVYGYTF. The chain recombines TRBV12-3 or TRBV12-4 with TRBJ1-2; 11 bases are a match to TRBD1. The trim removed 5 bases at V and 4 bases at J, leaving 9 bases unmatched. The CDR3 consists of 16 residues.